The rows below give T cell receptor beta chains drawn from one sample of a study of neurological immune-mediated disorders. TCRdb reprocessed the 5' RACE reads via MiXCR and lists one record per CDR3 protein. The table lists about 4,800 distinct CDR3 sequences, around 22% of them singletons. Specimen: CD8+ T cells from blood. Every receptor here comes from a woman aged 60-75 years with HTLV-1-associated myelopathy (HAM/TSP). The CDR3 runs from the conserved cysteine through the conserved F or W. D genes are given only for firm matches. Clone size is given for some rows only: seen once, a few or many times, or a class if the clone is expanded.

j_call v_call cdr3_length clone_size d_call cdr3_aa cdr3_nt
TRBJ1-2 TRBV19 14 many . CASSPRGALHGYTF TGTGCCAGTAGTCCCAGGGGAGCCTTACATGGCTACACCTTC
TRBJ1-1 TRBV7-9 12 . TRBD1 CASGTGGTEAFF TGTGCCAGCGGGACAGGGGGCACTGAAGCTTTCTTT
TRBJ2-5 TRBV10-2 15 many TRBD1 CASSRTGGSGETQYF TGCGCCAGCAGTCGGACAGGGGGCTCCGGAGAGACCCAGTACTTC
TRBJ2-1 TRBV5-6 14 medium-sized . CASSLGTVYNEQFF TGTGCCAGCAGCTTGGGGACGGTGTACAATGAGCAGTTCTTC
TRBJ2-3 TRBV3-1 13 few . CASSPESGPTQYF TGTGCCAGCAGCCCAGAGAGCGGACCCACGCAGTATTTT
TRBJ2-7 TRBV5-1 14 many TRBD1 CASNPGQGVEEQYF TGCGCCAGCAACCCGGGACAGGGGGTGGAAGAGCAGTACTTC
TRBJ1-1 TRBV6-2/TRBV6-3 16 many TRBD1 CASRVDRVKGNTEAFF TGTGCCAGCAGAGTGGACAGGGTGAAGGGTAACACTGAAGCTTTCTTT
TRBJ2-7 TRBV3-1 12 many TRBD1 CASSHTGGEQYF TGTGCCAGCAGCCATACAGGGGGCGAGCAGTACTTC
TRBJ2-7 TRBV6-5 15 many TRBD1 CASSTPTGLTYEQYF TGTGCCAGCAGTACCCCGACAGGGCTAACCTACGAGCAGTACTTC
TRBJ1-2 TRBV18 15 medium-sized . CASSPPVDSLYGYTF TGTGCCAGCTCACCACCGGTCGACAGTCTCTATGGCTACACCTTC
TRBJ2-1 TRBV6-2/TRBV6-3 15 . TRBD1 CASSSLTGKSYEQFF TGTGCCAGCAGTTCCCTGACAGGGAAATCTTATGAGCAGTTCTTC
TRBJ2-7 TRBV11-1 17 many TRBD1 CASSWDPRTGRTYEQYF TGTGCCAGCAGTTGGGATCCCCGGACAGGGCGCACCTACGAGCAGTACTTC
TRBJ1-1 TRBV12-3/TRBV12-4 12 many . CASSFGILEAFF TGTGCCAGCAGTTTCGGGATCCTAGAAGCTTTCTTT
TRBJ1-1 TRBV5-6 15 . TRBD1 CASSGDRGFYTEAFF TGTGCCAGCAGCGGGGACAGGGGTTTCTACACTGAAGCTTTCTTT
TRBJ2-1 TRBV11-2 15 many . CASSLAVFSGNEQFF TGTGCCAGCAGCTTAGCGGTATTCTCCGGGAATGAGCAGTTCTTC
TRBJ2-7 TRBV7-2 15 medium-sized TRBD1 CASSPPDRAHYEQYF TGTGCCAGCAGCCCCCCGGACAGGGCCCACTACGAGCAGTACTTC
TRBJ2-3 TRBV10-1 16 . . CASSENHMGGTDTQYF TGCGCCAGCAGTGAGAACCACATGGGGGGCACAGATACGCAGTATTTT
TRBJ2-6 TRBV7-8 18 many TRBD1 CASSLWGQGTSGANVLTF TGTGCCAGCAGCTTATGGGGACAGGGGACTTCTGGGGCCAACGTCCTGACTTTC
TRBJ2-3 TRBV27 14 many TRBD2 CASSLSAGVDTQYF TGTGCCAGCAGTTTATCAGCGGGGGTGGATACGCAGTATTTT
TRBJ2-3 TRBV6-4 15 . . CASSDTSTGPDTQYF TGTGCCAGCAGTGACACCTCAACAGGGCCAGATACGCAGTATTTT
TRBJ1-1 TRBV29-1 15 medium-sized . CSVEGLYTLNTEAFF TGCAGCGTTGAAGGATTGTATACCTTGAACACTGAAGCTTTCTTT
TRBJ1-1 TRBV29-1 11 many . CSVGGGSEAFF TGCAGCGTTGGAGGGGGTTCTGAAGCTTTCTTT
TRBJ2-1 TRBV7-9 15 medium-sized . CASSFGVRPDNEQFF TGTGCCAGCAGCTTTGGGGTACGCCCGGACAATGAGCAGTTCTTC
TRBJ1-2 TRBV12-3/TRBV12-4 12 few . CASSPGLDGYTF TGTGCCAGCAGTCCAGGGTTAGATGGCTACACCTTC
TRBJ2-7 TRBV5-1 15 medium-sized TRBD1 CASTRGGTGFEEQYF TGCGCCAGCACCCGAGGAGGGACAGGGTTTGAAGAGCAGTACTTC
TRBJ2-2 TRBV4-3 13 medium-sized . CASSPLPGGELFF TGCGCCAGCAGCCCCCTCCCGGGCGGGGAGCTGTTTTTT
TRBJ2-1 TRBV4-3 18 many TRBD2 CASSQEGGLAGAINEQFF TGCGCCAGCAGCCAAGAAGGAGGACTAGCGGGGGCGATCAATGAGCAGTTCTTC
TRBJ1-2 TRBV9 13 medium-sized . CASSVGGDYGYTF TGTGCCAGCAGCGTAGGAGGCGATTATGGCTACACCTTC
TRBJ1-5 TRBV7-9 16 many TRBD1 CASSSTGQGLHQPQHF TGTGCCAGCAGCTCGACAGGACAGGGGTTGCATCAGCCCCAGCATTTT
TRBJ1-4 TRBV20-1 16 many . CSAQHLMSDSNEKLFF TGCAGTGCTCAACATTTAATGTCTGATTCTAATGAAAAACTGTTTTTT
TRBJ2-3 TRBV20-1 12 medium-sized . CSATTTGDTQYF TGCAGTGCAACGACTACAGGGGATACGCAGTATTTT
TRBJ2-2 TRBV12-5 14 medium-sized . CASGLPGSTGELFF TGTGCTAGTGGTTTGCCCGGCTCCACCGGGGAGCTGTTTTTT